Listed below are T cell receptor beta chains from one sample, sequenced in a study of shared clonotypes between healthy human individuals. Some clones are missing from TCRdb's copy, which holds only in-frame ones; the method was immunoSEQ multiplex PCR. Found here are roughly 530,000 clones, almost 97% of them singletons; the top ten hold under 0.06%. The sequenced material came from naive CD4+ T cells sorted from blood. These receptor sequences come from a woman in her twenties or thirties in good health. Both conserved end residues are part of each CDR3. Fields, in order: V gene, J gene, D gene, clone size, CDR3 protein, CDR3 DNA. The D gene is left open where the match is weak. Not every row has a clone size; where given, it reads once, few, many or a size class.

>TRBV6-1|TRBJ2-7|NA|few
CASSELDEQYF
TGTGCCAGCAGTGAATTGGACGAGCAGTACTTC
>TRBV18|TRBJ1-4|NA|NA
CASSPPPGFSEKLFF
TGTGCCAGCTCACCACCTCCAGGGTTCAGTGAAAAACTGTTTTTT
>TRBV5-1|TRBJ1-1|NA|NA
CASKGSGMNTEAFF
TGCGCCAGCAAGGGCTCAGGCATGAACACTGAAGCTTTCTTT
>TRBV7-9|TRBJ2-1|TRBD1|NA
CASSPIWTGLDEQFF
TGTGCCAGCAGTCCGATCTGGACAGGGTTGGATGAGCAGTTCTTC
>TRBV19|TRBJ2-7|TRBD1|NA
CASRDRATYEQYF
TGTGCCAGTAGAGACAGGGCCACCTACGAGCAGTACTTC
>TRBV27|TRBJ2-7|NA|NA
CASSPGEPYEQYF
TGTGCCAGCAGCCCCGGCGAGCCATACGAGCAGTACTTC
>TRBV2|TRBJ2-5|NA|NA
CASIRELGETQYF
TGTGCCAGCATACGGGAGTTGGGTGAGACCCAGTACTTC
>TRBV7-9|TRBJ1-1|TRBD1|NA
CASSLATGDAFF
TGTGCCAGCAGCTTAGCGACAGGGGACGCTTTCTTT
>TRBV9|TRBJ2-1|TRBD2|NA
CASSVISGTFYNEQFF
TGTGCCAGCAGCGTGATTAGCGGGACCTTCTACAATGAGCAGTTCTTC
>TRBV11-2|TRBJ2-7|NA|NA
CASSLAAYYEQYF
TGTGCCAGCAGCTTAGCGGCATACTACGAGCAGTACTTC
>TRBV7-6|TRBJ2-7|NA|NA
CASGGNYEQYF
TGTGCCAGCGGGGGAAACTACGAGCAGTACTTC
>TRBV19|TRBJ2-7|TRBD2|NA
CASSAGYSYEQYF
TGTGCCAGCTCAGCGGGATACTCCTACGAGCAGTACTTC
>TRBV5-4|TRBJ1-4|NA|once
CASSGGELGEKLFF
TGTGCCAGCAGCGGGGGGGAATTGGGTGAAAAACTGTTTTTT
>TRBV6-5|TRBJ2-7|NA|NA
CASSTRRWHEQYF
TGTGCCAGCAGCACTCGCCGATGGCACGAGCAGTACTTC
>TRBV5-1|TRBJ1-1|NA|NA
CASSSRGERVNTEAFF
TGCGCCAGCAGCTCACGGGGAGAAAGAGTCAACACTGAAGCTTTCTTT
>TRBV6-1|TRBJ1-5|NA|NA
CASSVGDNRPNQPQHF
TGTGCCAGCAGTGTAGGGGATAACCGCCCCAATCAGCCCCAGCATTTT
>TRBV5-6|TRBJ1-4|NA|once
CASSLGLGRTKLFF
TGTGCCAGCAGCTTGGGTCTAGGTCGAACAAAACTGTTTTTT
>TRBV28|TRBJ1-1|NA|once
CASRPPTAGTEAFF
TGTGCCAGCAGACCCCCGACAGCCGGCACTGAAGCTTTCTTT
>TRBV6-1|TRBJ2-7|NA|NA
CAIGPRGEQYF
TGTGCCATCGGCCCCCGGGGAGAGCAGTACTTC
>TRBV28|TRBJ1-5|TRBD1|NA
CASRYRGGGNQPQHF
TGTGCCAGCAGATACAGGGGAGGGGGCAATCAGCCCCAGCATTTT
>TRBV19|TRBJ1-1|NA|NA
CASSFISTKNTEAFF
TGTGCCAGTAGTTTTATCTCAACGAAGAACACTGAAGCTTTCTTT
>TRBV2|TRBJ1-1|NA|NA
CASSEVQDTEAFF
TGTGCCAGCAGTGAAGTCCAGGACACTGAAGCTTTCTTT
>TRBV10-3|TRBJ2-3|TRBD2|NA
CAISSGLAGTDTQYF
TGTGCCATCAGTTCAGGACTAGCGGGGACAGATACGCAGTATTTT
>TRBV5-1|TRBJ2-3|NA|NA
CASSADLDRQYF
TGCGCCAGCAGCGCAGACCTAGATCGGCAGTATTTT
>TRBV29-1|TRBJ2-7|TRBD2|NA
CIIVAGGEQYF
TGCATAATAGTAGCGGGAGGCGAGCAGTACTTC
>TRBV9|TRBJ2-7|NA|NA
CASSVLDTPSYEQYF
TGTGCCAGCAGCGTTTTGGACACTCCCTCCTACGAGCAGTACTTC
>TRBV19|TRBJ2-5|TRBD1|NA
CASSGTGTGKETQYF
TGTGCCAGTAGTGGAACCGGGACAGGCAAAGAGACCCAGTACTTC
>TRBV5-1|TRBJ2-3|TRBD2|NA
CASSLGTSGRITPDTQYF
TGCGCCAGCAGCTTGGGGACTAGCGGGAGGATCACCCCAGATACGCAGTATTTT
>TRBV28|TRBJ1-5|NA|NA
CASSLADSHQPQHF
TGTGCCAGCAGTTTAGCGGACAGTCATCAGCCCCAGCATTTT
>TRBV5-1|TRBJ2-4|NA|NA
CASSLGDVQYF
TGCGCCAGCAGCTTGGGGGATGTACAGTACTTC
>TRBV28|TRBJ1-5|NA|NA
CASSLRGGRNQPQHF
TGTGCCAGCAGTTTGAGGGGCGGCCGGAATCAGCCCCAGCATTTT
>TRBV7-9|TRBJ1-2|TRBD1|NA
CASSLASLRDRVDYGYTF
TGTGCCAGCAGCTTAGCCTCCCTAAGGGACAGGGTAGACTATGGCTACACCTTC
>TRBV2|TRBJ2-1|NA|once
CASSEAGYNEQFF
TGTGCCAGCAGTGAGGCGGGATACAATGAGCAGTTCTTC
>TRBV7-2|TRBJ1-5|TRBD1|NA
CASSLTGVQPQHF
TGTGCCAGCAGCTTAACAGGGGTTCAGCCCCAGCATTTT
>TRBV10-2|TRBJ1-5|TRBD1|NA
CASRISGGINQPQHF
TGCGCCAGCAGGATATCAGGGGGGATCAATCAGCCCCAGCATTTT